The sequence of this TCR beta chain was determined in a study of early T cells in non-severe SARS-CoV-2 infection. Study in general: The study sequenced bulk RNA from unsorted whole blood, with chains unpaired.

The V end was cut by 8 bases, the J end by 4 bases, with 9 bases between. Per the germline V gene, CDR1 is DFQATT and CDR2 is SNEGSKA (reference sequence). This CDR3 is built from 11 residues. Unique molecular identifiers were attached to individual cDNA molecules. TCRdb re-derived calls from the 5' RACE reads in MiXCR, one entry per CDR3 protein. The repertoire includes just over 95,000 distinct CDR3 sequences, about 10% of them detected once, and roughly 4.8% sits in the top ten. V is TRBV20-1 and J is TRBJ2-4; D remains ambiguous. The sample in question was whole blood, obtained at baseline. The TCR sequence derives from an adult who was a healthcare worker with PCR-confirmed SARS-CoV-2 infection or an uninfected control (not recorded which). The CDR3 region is CSPSAKNIQYF. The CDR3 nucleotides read TGCAGTCCTTCTGCTAAAAACATTCAGTACTTC.